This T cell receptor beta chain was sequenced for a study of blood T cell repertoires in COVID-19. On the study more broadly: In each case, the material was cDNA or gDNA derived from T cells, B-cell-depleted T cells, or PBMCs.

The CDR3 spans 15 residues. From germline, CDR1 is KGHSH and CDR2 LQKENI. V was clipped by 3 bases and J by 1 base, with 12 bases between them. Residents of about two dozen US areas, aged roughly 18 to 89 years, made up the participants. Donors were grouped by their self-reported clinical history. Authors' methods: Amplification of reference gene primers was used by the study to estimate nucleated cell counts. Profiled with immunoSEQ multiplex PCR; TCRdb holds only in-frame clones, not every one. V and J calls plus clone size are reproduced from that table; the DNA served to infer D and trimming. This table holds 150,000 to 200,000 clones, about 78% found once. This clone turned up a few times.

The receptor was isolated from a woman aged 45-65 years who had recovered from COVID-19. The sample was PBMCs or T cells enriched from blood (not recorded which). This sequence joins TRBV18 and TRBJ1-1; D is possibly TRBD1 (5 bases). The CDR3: CASSPYERGNTEAFF. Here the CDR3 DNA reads TGTGCCAGCTCACCGTACGAAAGGGGGAACACTGAAGCTTTCTTT.